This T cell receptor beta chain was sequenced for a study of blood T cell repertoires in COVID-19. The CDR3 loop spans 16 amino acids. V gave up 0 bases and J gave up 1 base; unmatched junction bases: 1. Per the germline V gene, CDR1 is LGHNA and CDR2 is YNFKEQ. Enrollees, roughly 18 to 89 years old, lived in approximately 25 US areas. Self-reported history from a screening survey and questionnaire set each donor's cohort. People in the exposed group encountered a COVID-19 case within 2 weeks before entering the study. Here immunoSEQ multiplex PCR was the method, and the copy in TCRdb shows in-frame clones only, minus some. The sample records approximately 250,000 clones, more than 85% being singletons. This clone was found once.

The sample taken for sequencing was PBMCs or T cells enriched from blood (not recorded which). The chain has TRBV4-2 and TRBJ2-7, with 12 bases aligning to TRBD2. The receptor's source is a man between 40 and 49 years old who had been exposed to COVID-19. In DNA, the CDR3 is TGTGCCAGCAGCCAAGAGACTAGCGGGAGATCCTACGAGCAGTACTTC. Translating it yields CASSQETSGRSYEQYF.